Included here is one T cell receptor beta chain sequence, with context. CDR3 size: 18 residues. The V gene end was trimmed by 6 bases and the J gene end by 0 bases; junction bases not matched to a gene: 14. Germline CDR1 SGHTA, CDR2 FQGNSA. Enrollees, about 18 to 95 years old, lived in 24 US areas. Participants reported their clinical history, and cohort assignment relied on those reports. This record comes from a study of blood T cell repertoires in COVID-19. Study overall: COVID-19 samples collected from the United States, Italy and Spain covered acute and convalescent phases.

The assay was immunoSEQ multiplex PCR, and TCRdb's table has in-frame clones only and misses some. This table holds around 230,000 clones, 86% found once. V gene TRBV7-2 combines with J gene TRBJ1-2, with 9 nucleotides matching TRBD1. This TCR was sampled from a woman in her thirties or forties with acute COVID-19. Sequencing used PBMCs or T cells enriched from blood (not recorded which). CDR3 in amino acids: CASSRDRDRVASNYGYTF. Here the CDR3 DNA reads TGTGCCAGCAGTCGGGACCGGGACAGGGTTGCCTCTAACTATGGCTACACCTTC.